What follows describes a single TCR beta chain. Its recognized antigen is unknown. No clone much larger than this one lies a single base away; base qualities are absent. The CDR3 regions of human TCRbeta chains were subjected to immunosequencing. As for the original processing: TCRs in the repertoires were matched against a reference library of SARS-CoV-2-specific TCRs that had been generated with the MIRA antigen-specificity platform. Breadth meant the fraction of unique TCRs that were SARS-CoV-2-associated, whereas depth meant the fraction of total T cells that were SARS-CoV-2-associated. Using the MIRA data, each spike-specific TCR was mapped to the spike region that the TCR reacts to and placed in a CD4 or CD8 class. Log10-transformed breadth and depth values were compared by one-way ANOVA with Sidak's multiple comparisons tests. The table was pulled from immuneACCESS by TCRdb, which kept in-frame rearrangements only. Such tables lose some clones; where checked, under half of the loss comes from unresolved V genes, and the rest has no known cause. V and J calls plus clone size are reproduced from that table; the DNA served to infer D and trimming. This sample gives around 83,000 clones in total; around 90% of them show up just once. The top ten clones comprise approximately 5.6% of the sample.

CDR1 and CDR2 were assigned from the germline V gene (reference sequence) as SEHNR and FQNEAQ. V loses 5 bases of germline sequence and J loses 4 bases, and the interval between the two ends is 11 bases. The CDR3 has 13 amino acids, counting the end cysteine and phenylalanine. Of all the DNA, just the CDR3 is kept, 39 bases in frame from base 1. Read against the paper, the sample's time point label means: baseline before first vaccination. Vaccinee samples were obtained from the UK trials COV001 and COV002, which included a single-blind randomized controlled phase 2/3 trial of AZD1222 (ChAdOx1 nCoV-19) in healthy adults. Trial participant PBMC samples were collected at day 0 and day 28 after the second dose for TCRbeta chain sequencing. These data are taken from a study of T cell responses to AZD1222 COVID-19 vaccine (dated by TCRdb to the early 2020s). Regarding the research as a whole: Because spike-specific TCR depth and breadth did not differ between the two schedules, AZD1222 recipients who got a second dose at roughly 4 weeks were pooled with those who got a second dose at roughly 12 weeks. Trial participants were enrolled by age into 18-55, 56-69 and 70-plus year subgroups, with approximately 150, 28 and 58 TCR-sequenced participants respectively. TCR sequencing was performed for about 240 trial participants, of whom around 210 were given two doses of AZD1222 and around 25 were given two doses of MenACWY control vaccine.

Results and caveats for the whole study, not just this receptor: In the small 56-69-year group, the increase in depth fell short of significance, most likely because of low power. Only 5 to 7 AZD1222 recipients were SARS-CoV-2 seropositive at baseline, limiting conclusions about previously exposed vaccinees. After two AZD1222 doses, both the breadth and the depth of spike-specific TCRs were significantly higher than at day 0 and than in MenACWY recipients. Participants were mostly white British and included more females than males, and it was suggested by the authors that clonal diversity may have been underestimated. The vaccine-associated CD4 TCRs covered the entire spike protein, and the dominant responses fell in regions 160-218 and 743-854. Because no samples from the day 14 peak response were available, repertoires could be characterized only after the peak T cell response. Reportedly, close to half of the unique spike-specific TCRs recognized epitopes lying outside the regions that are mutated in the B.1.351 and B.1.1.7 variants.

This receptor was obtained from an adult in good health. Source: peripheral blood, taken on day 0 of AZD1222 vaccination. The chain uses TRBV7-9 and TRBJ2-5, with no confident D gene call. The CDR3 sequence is CASSLGSRETQYF. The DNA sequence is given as TGTGCCAGCAGCCTGGGCAGTCGAGAGACCCAGTACTTC.